The clone carrying this TCR beta chain was seen repeatedly, ten times or more. These data originate in a study of identical twins. A universal primer site arose from template switching, and cDNA bore unique molecular identifiers. TCRdb redid the calling of the 5' RACE reads with MiXCR, one entry per CDR3 protein. This sample has around 960,000 distinct CDR3 sequences, with 9% to 15% found just once. The V gene end was trimmed by 4 bases and the J gene end by 8 bases; junction bases not matched to a gene: 8. There are 14 residues in the CDR3. The same data also went into a second study, on yellow fever vaccine responses in identical twins.

The receptor was isolated from a woman younger than 35 in good health. The chain couples TRBV12-3 or TRBV12-4 to TRBJ2-1; 7 bases align to TRBD2. Sequenced input: PBMCs. CDR3 sequence: CASSYGGGGYEQFF. The CDR3 DNA follows: TGTGCCAGCAGTTACGGCGGGGGTGGGTATGAGCAGTTCTTC.